The T cell receptor (beta chain) described here comes from a study of shared clonotypes between healthy human individuals. Turning to the study itself: The donor pool was made up of a couple of women and a few men aged 18 to 49. General study points: Generation probability values for non-shared clonotypes were lower than those for clonotypes shared by all four donors. Estimated clonotype richness was generally higher in naive than memory subsets.

Measured with immunoSEQ multiplex PCR; TCRdb has only the in-frame clones, and not every one. The sample contains fewer than 1.6 million clones, 98% of which appear only once. For this clone: Its antigen is unidentified.

None of the donors, who were healthy HIV-negative adults, had recently had acute infections or vaccinations. From germline, CDR1 is LNHDA and CDR2 SQIVND (reference sequence). V was pared by 4 bases and J by 2 bases, with 9 bases of the junction left unmatched. CDR3 length: 17 residues. This sequence was found in a young man in good health. The V and J genes are TRBV19 and TRBJ2-2; 8 nucleotides agree with TRBD1. Sequencing was performed on naive CD4+ T cells sorted from blood. The subset here: CD45RA+ positively selected. CDR3: CASSRTGRIQNTGELFF. The DNA for the CDR3 is TGTGCCAGTAGTAGGACAGGGAGAATACAAAACACCGGGGAGCTGTTTTTT.